The rows below give T cell receptor beta chains drawn from one sample of a study of T cells in Graves' hyperthyroidism and ophthalmopathy. TCRdb analysed the multiplex PCR reads with MiXCR anew, one entry per CDR3 protein. The data contain approximately 600,000 distinct CDR3 sequences, 13% to 15% of them seen just once; the ten biggest clones take up around 7%. Sequenced material: blood. These receptors all stem from a woman younger than 30 with Graves' ophthalmopathy. The CDR3 runs from the conserved cysteine through the conserved F or W.

>TRBV6-1|TRBJ2-1
CASSLESSYNEQFF
>TRBV30|TRBJ1-2
CAWGDRDSSYGYTF
>TRBV7-9|TRBJ1-4
CASSPKPRAGQAGGGSEKLFF
>TRBV6-1|TRBJ1-2
CASKGGGATNYGYTF
>TRBV4-1|TRBJ1-1
CASSQESMNTEAFF
>TRBV11-3|TRBJ1-2
CASSPQGFGYGYTF
>TRBV7-9|TRBJ2-6
CASSQEGRGANVLTF
>TRBV27|TRBJ2-3
CASRRFPSGRADTQYF
>TRBV2|TRBJ1-1
CASSPGGTGYTEAFF
>TRBV27|TRBJ1-2
CASRGQGTYGYTF
>TRBV7-9|TRBJ2-5
CASSLRPSGKGRETQYF
>TRBV5-1|TRBJ2-5
CASSPGGPKETQYF
>TRBV11-2|TRBJ2-2
CASSLLRAGNTGELFF
>TRBV11-2|TRBJ2-3
CASSLSTTDTQYF
>TRBV5-1|TRBJ2-7
CASSSPRVREGPYEQYF
>TRBV7-3|TRBJ2-2
CASSLPGGDRTGELFF
>TRBV12-3/TRBV12-4|TRBJ1-1
CASSSITAEAFF
>TRBV9|TRBJ1-2
CASSANRGFNYGYTF
>TRBV7-9|TRBJ2-1
CASSFASGIYNEQFF
>TRBV18|TRBJ2-7
CASSLRDRVGEQYF
>TRBV12-5|TRBJ2-6
CASGLLLTPADLNPGANVLTF
>TRBV20-1|TRBJ2-7
CSATDIDPGGSQYF
>TRBV7-9|TRBJ2-7
CASSHETMDYEQYF
>TRBV5-1|TRBJ1-6
CASSLATGGDSPLHF